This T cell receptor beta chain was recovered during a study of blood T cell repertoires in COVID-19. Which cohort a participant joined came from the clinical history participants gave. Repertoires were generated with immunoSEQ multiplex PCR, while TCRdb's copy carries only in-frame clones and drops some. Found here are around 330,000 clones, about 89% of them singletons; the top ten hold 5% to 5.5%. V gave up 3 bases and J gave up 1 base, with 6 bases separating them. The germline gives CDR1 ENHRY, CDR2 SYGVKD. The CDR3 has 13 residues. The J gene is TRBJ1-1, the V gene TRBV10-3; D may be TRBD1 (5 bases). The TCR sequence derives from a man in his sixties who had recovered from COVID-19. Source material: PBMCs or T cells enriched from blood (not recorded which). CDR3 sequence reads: CAISERGNTEAFF. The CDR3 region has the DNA TGTGCCATCAGTGAAAGGGGGAACACTGAAGCTTTCTTT.